One sample yielded the 29 T cell receptor beta chains listed below, sequenced in a study of blood T cell repertoires in COVID-19. Here immunoSEQ multiplex PCR was the method, and the copy in TCRdb shows in-frame clones only, minus some. This sample has 300,000 or so clones, with roughly nine tenths found just once. Sequences were obtained from peripheral blood. These receptors all stem from a woman aged 25 to 45 with COVID-19, enrolled during active disease.

The chain has TRBV5-1 and TRBJ1-4; perhaps TRBD1 as D (6 bases). The germline V and J ends were trimmed by 0 bases and 10 bases, with 19 bases remaining between them. The V gene's germline CDR1 is SGHRS and CDR2 YFSETQ. The CDR3 covers 16 residues. CDR3 residues: CASSLAPDSMMRKLFF. The CDR3 nucleotides read TGCGCCAGCAGCTTGGCCCCGGACAGCATGATGCGAAAACTGTTTTTT.

The V and J genes are TRBV27 and TRBJ2-5, with TRBD1 identical over 7 bases. Unmatched junction bases numbered 6, after V lost 4 bases and J lost 7 bases. This CDR3 is 13 amino acids long. From germline, CDR1 is MNHEY and CDR2 SMNVEV (reference sequence). The CDR3 sequence: CASSYRGRGTQYF. The CDR3 DNA reads as TGTGCCAGCAGTTACAGGGGCCGCGGGACCCAGTACTTC.

The V gene is TRBV3-1 (or the pseudogene TRBV3-2), the J gene TRBJ2-1; TRBD2 agrees at 10 bases. V lost 4 bases and J lost 10; bases outside the gene matches: 16. Germline V gene sequence: CDR1 LGHDT, CDR2 YNNKEL (reference sequence). The CDR3 extends over 17 amino acids. The CDR3 DNA sequence: TGTGCCAGCAGCCTCGCGGGACAAGCGGGAGGGACCGAGGAGCAGTTCTTC. This sequence encodes CASSLAGQAGGTEEQFF.

The chain carries TRBV27 and TRBJ1-2; 8 nucleotides match TRBD1. From germline, CDR1 is MNHEY and CDR2 SMNVEV (reference sequence). The CDR3 covers 12 residues. With V trimmed by 10 bases and J by 4 bases, 5 bases remained unmatched. CDR3 in amino acids: CATLTGVYGYTF. The CDR3 DNA follows: TGTGCCACCCTGACAGGGGTCTATGGCTACACCTTC.

In its sample, this clone was seen many times. The rearrangement links TRBV25-1 to TRBJ1-6; no clear D. The length of the CDR3 is 16 residues. The V end lost 7 bases, the J end lost 7 bases, and 20 bases lay between the germline ends. CDR1 and CDR2 from the germline V gene are MGHDK and SYGVNS. The CDR3 DNA reads TGTGCCAGCACATCATCCGGGCCGAGGGAGAATTCACCCCTCCACTTT. Encoded protein: CASTSSGPRENSPLHF.

The J gene is TRBJ1-1, the V gene TRBV21-1; TRBD1 is taken as the D call from the table, unchecked against the DNA. TRBV21-1 is a pseudogene. The CDR3 runs to 19 residues. The CDR3 nucleotides read TGTGCCAGCAGCAACCTGGCCCTGACAGGGCCTTGGGGGAACACTGAAGCTTTCTTT. The encoded protein is CASSNLALTGPWGNTEAFF.

The chain joins TRBV4-2 to TRBJ1-5; 9 nucleotides agree with TRBD1. The CDR3 length is 17 residues. Germline V gives CDR1 LGHNA, CDR2 YNFKEQ. J was trimmed by 3 bases and V by 3 bases; bases with no gene match: 9. In DNA form, the CDR3 reads TGTGCCAGCAGCCAGGGACAGGGAGCGAGAAACAATCAGCCCCAGCATTTT. Translation gives CASSQGQGARNNQPQHF.

The V and J genes are TRBV30 and TRBJ1-5; D is possibly TRBD1 (5 bases). Between the trimmed V and J ends, which lost 1 base and 0 bases, there was a span of 10 bases. The CDR3 length is 15 residues. Germline V CDR1 and CDR2: GTSNPN, SVGIG (reference sequence). The CDR3: CAWSGGSYSNQPQHF. CDR3 coding DNA: TGTGCCTGGAGTGGGGGCAGCTATAGCAATCAGCCCCAGCATTTT.

The chain employs TRBV6-5 and TRBJ1-2, with a weak D call TRBD1 (6 bases). The CDR3 is made up of 15 amino acids. CDR1 and CDR2 (germline): MNHEY, SVGAGI. The V end lost 6 bases, the J end lost 3 bases, and 17 bases lay between the germline ends. The DNA for the CDR3 is TGTGCCAGCAGGGCAGGGGTAAAATTGGACTATGGCTACACCTTC. Protein product: CASRAGVKLDYGYTF.

The chain recombines TRBV19 with TRBJ1-1, with a tentative D call TRBD1 (6 bases). This CDR3 region has 16 residues. Germline V gene lookup returns CDR1 LNHDA and CDR2 SQIVND (reference sequence). V was trimmed by 6 bases and J by 1 base, leaving 18 bases between them. Here the CDR3 DNA reads TGTGCCAGTAGCGAGGGAGGGGGGCGAGGGAACACTGAAGCTTTCTTT. Protein product: CASSEGGGRGNTEAFF.

The chain uses TRBV21-1 and TRBJ1-3; the table's TRBD1 call for D was not verified on the DNA. TRBV21-1 is a pseudogene. The CDR3 is made up of 14 amino acids. CDR3 loop: CASTSQGAGNTIYF. The CDR3 nucleotides read TGTGCCAGCACTTCCCAGGGGGCTGGAAACACCATATATTTT.

The V call is TRBV2, the J call TRBJ1-6, with D perhaps matching TRBD1 (5 bases). Germline CDR1 is SNHLY and CDR2 is FYNNEI. Trimming removed 7 bases from V and 0 bases from J, with 10 bases in between. This CDR3 is 15 amino acids long. CDR3 in DNA: TGTGCCAGCACAGGGCCGAGCTCCTATAATTCACCCCTCCACTTT. Translating it yields CASTGPSSYNSPLHF.

This clone was seen just once. This chain joins TRBV3-1 (or the pseudogene TRBV3-2) and TRBJ1-1; D might be TRBD1 (5 bases). Germline V CDR1 and CDR2: LGHDT, YNNKEL (reference sequence). V dropped 6 bases and J dropped 1 base, with 12 bases sitting between them. The CDR3 length is 14 residues. CDR3 residues: CASRQTDRNTEAFF. CDR3 DNA: TGTGCCAGCAGACAGACCGACAGGAACACTGAAGCTTTCTTT.

This rearrangement joins TRBV5-1 to TRBJ1-5; 12 nucleotides agree with TRBD1. V lost 4 bases and J lost 5; bases outside the gene matches: 4. CDR3 length: 15 residues. Germline lookup yields CDR1 SGHRS and CDR2 YFSETQ. The CDR3 DNA sequence: TGCGCCAGCAGCCTGGGGACAGGGGGCGATCAGCCCCAGCATTTT. This sequence encodes CASSLGTGGDQPQHF.

This clone was counted a single time. The CDR3 region has the DNA TGTGCCAGCAGTAGACAGGGGGGGAACACTGAAGCTTTCTTT. This encodes CASSRQGGNTEAFF. The rearrangement joins TRBV5-6 to TRBJ1-1; TRBD1 aligns across 9 bases. V lost 5 bases to trimming and J lost 1 base; unmatched junction nucleotides: 3. This CDR3 has 14 amino acids. CDR1 SGHDT and CDR2 YYEEEE come from the germline V gene.

The CDR3 coding sequence is TGTGCCAGCAGCCGGACAGGGACGAGCACTGAAGCTTTCTTT. Its translation is CASSRTGTSTEAFF. The V gene is TRBV6-4, the J gene TRBJ1-1; 8 bases fit TRBD1. CDR3 length: 14 residues. CDR1 and CDR2 from the germline V gene are MRHNA and SNTAGT. J gave up 4 bases and V 6 bases, and 7 bases lay outside the gene matches.

This chain uses TRBV28 with TRBJ1-3; D unclear. The V gene's germline CDR1 is MDHEN and CDR2 SYDVKM. V was clipped by 3 bases and J by 1 base, with 10 bases between them. This CDR3 region has 15 residues. CDR3 DNA sequence: TGTGCCAGCAGTTTCCGCGGGGTGTCTGGAAACACCATATATTTT. Its translation: CASSFRGVSGNTIYF.

The V call is TRBV3-1 (or the pseudogene TRBV3-2), the J call TRBJ2-1; 8 nucleotides match TRBD2. There are 17 residues in the CDR3. V was pared by 0 bases and J by 1 base, with 5 bases of the junction left unmatched. In germline, CDR1 is LGHDT, CDR2 YNNKEL (reference sequence). The CDR3 coding sequence is TGTGCCAGCAGCCAAGATCCCCGGGAGGGATCCTACAATGAGCAGTTCTTC. Protein product: CASSQDPREGSYNEQFF.

The chain uses TRBV19 and TRBJ2-1, with D maybe TRBD1 (7 bases). Trimming stripped 1 base from V and 8 bases from J, with 18 bases between. CDR1 and CDR2 (germline): LNHDA, SQIVND (reference sequence). The CDR3 sequence is 16 residues long. CDR3 in amino acids: CASSIGRVEGADEQFF. The CDR3, as DNA: TGTGCCAGTAGTATAGGGAGGGTTGAGGGGGCGGATGAGCAGTTCTTC.

The chain is built from TRBV11-2 and TRBJ1-4; unclear D gene. The CDR3 runs to 13 residues. Between the trimmed V and J ends, which lost 3 bases and 10 bases, there was a span of 12 bases. CDR1 SGHAT and CDR2 FQNNGV come from the germline V gene. The CDR3 region is CASSLQRDGKLFF. The CDR3 coding sequence is TGTGCCAGCAGCTTGCAGCGTGATGGAAAACTGTTTTTT. The variable domain in full, with the rest retrieved from reference TRBV11-2 and TRBJ1-4, is EAGVAQSPRYKIIEKRQSVAFWCNPISGHATLYWYQQILGQGPKLLIQFQNNGVVDDSQLPKDRFSAERLKGVDSTLKIQPAKLEDSAVYLCASSLQRDGKLFFGSGTQLSVL.

CDR3 DNA: TGTGCCAGCGGTAACAGAAACACCGGGGAGCTGTTTTTT. Residues: CASGNRNTGELFF. This chain uses TRBV5-4 with TRBJ2-2; D ambiguous. The CDR3 runs 13 residues. The V end was cut by 7 bases, the J end by 2 bases, with 9 bases between. CDR1 and CDR2 (germline): SGHNT, YYREEE (reference sequence).

The chain joins TRBV25-1 to TRBJ1-4; D uncertain. The CDR3 is 11 amino acids. Germline V gives CDR1 MGHDK, CDR2 SYGVNS. The ends were cut back, 11 bases at V and 4 bases at J, with 8 bases in the middle. The CDR3 loop reads CASGRNEKLFF. As DNA, the CDR3 is TGTGCCTCTGGCCGTAATGAAAAACTGTTTTTT.

V and J are TRBV19 and TRBJ2-1; TRBD2 matches 9 bases. V lost 3 bases to trimming and J lost 4 bases; unmatched junction nucleotides: 4. The germline gives CDR1 LNHDA, CDR2 SQIVND (reference sequence). This CDR3 region has 15 residues. CDR3 residues: CASSMAGGVYNEQFF. As DNA, the CDR3 is TGTGCCAGTAGTATGGCGGGAGGGGTATACAATGAGCAGTTCTTC. The full variable domain, its missing parts supplied by reference TRBV19 and TRBJ2-1, is DGGITQSPKYLFRKEGQNVTLSCEQNLNHDAMYWYRQDPGQGLRLIYYSQIVNDFQKGDIAEGYSVSREKKESFPLTVTSAQKNPTAFYLCASSMAGGVYNEQFFGPGTRLTVL.

This chain connects TRBV5-1 to TRBJ1-1; D is unresolved. The CDR3 has 14 residues. CDR1 is SGHRS and CDR2 is YFSETQ in the germline V gene. The V and J ends lost 0 bases and 0 bases respectively, with 6 bases between them. CDR3 protein: CASSLVSLNTEAFF. As DNA, the CDR3 is TGCGCCAGCAGCTTGGTCAGTCTGAACACTGAAGCTTTCTTT.

This chain joins TRBV19 and TRBJ1-1; 7 nucleotides align to TRBD1. The CDR3 spans 14 residues. Per germline, CDR1 LNHDA and CDR2 SQIVND (reference sequence). The ends lost 5 bases at V and 6 bases at J; junction bases unmatched: 9. CDR3 in amino acids: CASSSTYRGAEAFF. CDR3 DNA: TGTGCCAGTAGTTCCACCTACAGGGGCGCTGAAGCTTTCTTT.

This chain uses TRBV27 with TRBJ1-5, with D possibly TRBD1 on 6 matching bases. Germline assignment: CDR1 MNHEY and CDR2 SMNVEV (reference sequence). The V gene lost 0 bases and the J gene lost 4 bases, with 19 bases spanning the gap. CDR3 length equals 18 residues. The CDR3 reads CASSLSGVQGIHNQPQHF. The CDR3 DNA sequence: TGTGCCAGCAGTTTATCAGGAGTACAGGGCATCCATAATCAGCCCCAGCATTTT.

The V call is TRBV6-5, the J call TRBJ1-4, with 9 bases aligning to TRBD1. J gave up 5 bases and V 2 bases, and 3 bases lay outside the gene matches. Germline V gene sequence: CDR1 MNHEY, CDR2 SVGAGI. CDR3 length equals 15 residues. The CDR3 loop is CASSYTGQGNEKLFF. The CDR3 nucleotides read TGTGCCAGCAGTTACACGGGACAGGGAAATGAAAAACTGTTTTTT.

V usage is TRBV2 and J usage is TRBJ2-2, with a weak D call TRBD1 (5 bases). From germline, CDR1 is SNHLY and CDR2 FYNNEI. The CDR3 runs to 13 residues. V lost 1 base, J lost 13 bases, and 13 bases lay in between. DNA of the CDR3: TGTGCCAGCAGTGAAGGGGGCCACCGCGGGCTGTTTTTT. Its protein product is CASSEGGHRGLFF.

This clone was found once. The chain employs TRBV5-8 and TRBJ2-5; D is possibly TRBD1 (5 bases). CDR1 is SGHTS and CDR2 is YDEGEE in the germline V gene. This CDR3 comprises 15 residues. The germline V and J ends were trimmed by 0 bases and 2 bases, with 11 bases remaining between them. The CDR3 bases are TGTGCCAGCAGCTTGGCCCGAGACAGACAAGAGACCCAGTACTTC. It is translated as CASSLARDRQETQYF.